This TCR beta chain comes out of a study of long-term antiretroviral therapy in people with HIV (dated by TCRdb to 2021 to 2024). About the full investigation: Collection of the earliest samples took place about a decade ahead of the 2015 WHO recommendation for immediate ART, at a time when ART was typically delayed until CD4 counts fell. From some 30 adults with confirmed HIV infection, the cohort provided around 180 cryopreserved PBMC samples, gathered serially across a mean of approximately six years (range 1-12). About 35% of the 30 participants with HIV were female. No cross-contamination during QIAcube processing turned up in test extractions that ran a monoclonal T-cell line alongside 30 to 40 polyclonal samples. This retrospective serial study examined whether starting ART and sustained HIV suppression were associated with changes in the composition and diversity of the TRB repertoire in peripheral blood. The full study reports these points: Limited PBMC availability meant only the TCR beta chain was sequenced, without alpha chain pairing. ART initiation was associated with a significant increase in TRB diversity, but diversity stayed significantly below transplant donor controls even after long-term ART. Narrower CDR3 length ranges were observed in HIV repertoires than in controls, and an antigen-experienced repertoire with only a slight naive shift after ART was suggested by the network structure. The samples span the years 2004 to 2017, and the ART regimens used at that time may not be as effective as current regimens. Expanded TRB clones identified before ART initiation dominated the repertoire across all time points, though the dominance fluctuated and decreased in many PLHIV after ART. Because pre-ART samples had limited cell numbers, profiling was done on unsorted PBMC rather than on sorted CD4+ and CD8+ T cells. No data were available on ART adherence, viral resistance or therapy changes, limiting inferences about post-ART repertoire changes.

V and J lose 0 bases and 0 bases, and a span of 11 bases separates them. For CDR1 and CDR2, the germline V gene (reference sequence) lists SEHNR and FQNEAQ. The CDR3 contains 16 residues, cysteine and phenylalanine counted. Of all the DNA, just the CDR3 is kept, 48 bases in frame from base 1. The immunoSEQ hsTCRB v3.0 assay was used at survey level resolution for TRB variable region sequencing. The target sequencing depth for TRB was 40,000-50,000 T-cell genomes per sample. An Illumina MiSeq with a v3 150-cycle kit was used to sequence the pooled TRB libraries. Processing in the source paper ran as follows. Repertoire analysis was run in R within a reproducible Nextflow workflow that covered QC, data transformation and analysis. LymphoSeq2, an R package for AIRR-Seq data exploration, was used to implement custom analyses. Several samples that produced fewer than 5000 total TRB sequences were removed, so 200 or so HIV repertoires were analyzed. Among the 200 or so HIV repertoires that were kept, 59 were collected before ART initiation and about 130 were collected after ART initiation. Repertoires were downsampled to 5000 TRB nucleotide sequences, with summary statistics averaged over 100 downsampling iterations. TRB sequences were retained for analysis only if CDR3 regions of at least seven amino acids were present. Diversity was measured with a Shannon entropy-derived clonality score and the Gini coefficient. Repertoire networks linked the top 5000 CDR3 amino acid sequences whenever two sequences differed by an edit distance of one. Antigen specificity groups and MHC restriction were predicted for TRB CDR3 amino acid sequences with GLIPH2. CDR3 amino acid sequences were matched against VDJdb and McPAS-TCR to flag known CMV, EBV, HIV or tissue antigen associations. Pre-ART, post-ART and control groups were compared with Wilcoxon signed-rank tests and Holm-Bonferroni correction. TCRdb retrieved this table from immuneACCESS and kept in-frame rearrangements only. Not all clones are present; in checked studies, unresolved V genes account for under half, and no reason is known for the remainder. V and J calls and clone size follow that table, whereas D and trimming were derived from the DNA. This sample lists 20,000 to 30,000 clones; 83% were detected once. Around a quarter of the sample lies in the top ten.

Inclusion was restricted to participants for whom at least one PBMC sample before ART initiation and at least two post-ART samples were available. All participants with HIV were treated in the United States of America. Before DNA extraction, cryopreserved samples of roughly 0.95-10 million PBMC were thawed and washed. At the time of the earliest PBMC sample, participants with HIV were aged between about 20 and 55 years. Each participant contributed PBMC samples from 1-4 timepoints before ART initiation and 2-8 timepoints after ART initiation, with a median of 7 samples. For every participant, serial HIV viral load, CD4+ T-cell count, ART history and demographic data were obtained. Genomic DNA was extracted from unsorted PBMC with a Qiagen kit on a QIAcube, with processing performed in batches of 12 samples. Comments on this clone: It has no known antigen specificity. No base quality information exists; no much larger clone differs at one position.

This receptor chain uses TRBV7-9 and TRBJ1-1; possibly the D gene is TRBD1, per 5 matching bases. The TCR sequence derives from a man aged 45-65 years with HIV. Sequencing was performed on unsorted PBMCs, taken 0.4 years after starting antiretroviral therapy. The CDR3 protein: CASSLAPTAMNTEAFF. The DNA sequence follows: TGTGCCAGCAGCTTAGCCCCGACAGCTATGAACACTGAAGCTTTCTTT.